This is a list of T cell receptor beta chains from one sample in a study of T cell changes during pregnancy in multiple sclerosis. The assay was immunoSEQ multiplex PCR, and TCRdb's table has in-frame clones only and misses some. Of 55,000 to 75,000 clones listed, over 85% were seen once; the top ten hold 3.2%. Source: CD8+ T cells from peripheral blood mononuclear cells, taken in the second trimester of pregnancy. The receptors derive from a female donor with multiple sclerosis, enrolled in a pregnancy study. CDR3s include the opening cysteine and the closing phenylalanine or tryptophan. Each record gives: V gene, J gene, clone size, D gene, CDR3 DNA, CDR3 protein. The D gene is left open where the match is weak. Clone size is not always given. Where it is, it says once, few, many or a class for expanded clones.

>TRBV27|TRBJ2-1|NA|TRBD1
TGTGCCAGCAGTCCCCGGGACAGGGGAAATGAGCAGTTCTTC
CASSPRDRGNEQFF
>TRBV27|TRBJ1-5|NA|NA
TGTGCCAGCAGCCTGACAGGCGACAATCAGCCCCAGCATTTT
CASSLTGDNQPQHF
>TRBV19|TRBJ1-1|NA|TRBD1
TGTGCCAGTAGTCGAAACCGGGACAGGGGGACCGACACTGAAGCTTTCTTT
CASSRNRDRGTDTEAFF
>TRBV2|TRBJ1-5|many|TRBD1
TGTGCCAGCAGTTGGACAGGGGGCCGCAATCAGCCCCAGCATTTT
CASSWTGGRNQPQHF
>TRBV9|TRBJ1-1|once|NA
TGTGCCAGCAGCGTAGGCGGCAGTGAAGCTTTCTTT
CASSVGGSEAFF
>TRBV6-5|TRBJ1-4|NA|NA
TGTGCCAGCAGTTATGGTGTGGGCACCAATGAAAAACTGTTTTTT
CASSYGVGTNEKLFF
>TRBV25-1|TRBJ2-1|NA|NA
TGTGCCAGCAGTGAATTTGGCGGAAGCTCCTACAATGAGCAGTTCTTC
CASSEFGGSSYNEQFF
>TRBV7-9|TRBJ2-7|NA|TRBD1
TGTGCCAGCAGCTTAGAATTGGACAGGATCTACGAGCAGTACTTC
CASSLELDRIYEQYF
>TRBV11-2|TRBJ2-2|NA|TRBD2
TGTGCCAGCACCATCCTAGCGGGAGGGCCTGAAACTAACACCGGGGAGCTGTTTTTT
CASTILAGGPETNTGELFF
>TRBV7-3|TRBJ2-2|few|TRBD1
TGTGCCAGCAGCAATCAGGGGGCAGGCGGGGAGCTGTTTTTT
CASSNQGAGGELFF
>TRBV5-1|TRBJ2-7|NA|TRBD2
TGCGCCAGCAGCTTAGCGGGAGGAACTCAGTCCGAGCAGTACTTC
CASSLAGGTQSEQYF
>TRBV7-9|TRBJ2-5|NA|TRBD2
TGTGCCAGCAGCGCCGGGACTAGCGGAGAGACCCAGTACTTC
CASSAGTSGETQYF
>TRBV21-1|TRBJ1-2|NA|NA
TGTGCCAGCAGAACGGGGGGCCGGTATGGCTACACCTTC
CASRTGGRYGYTF
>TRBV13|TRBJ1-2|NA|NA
TGTGCCAGCAGCACCGACAGTACCAGCTATGGCTACACCTTC
CASSTDSTSYGYTF
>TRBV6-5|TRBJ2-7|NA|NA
TGTGCCAGCAGTTATTCGAATGGGGCGGGGAAGTACTTC
CASSYSNGAGKYF
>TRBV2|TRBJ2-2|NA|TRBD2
TGTGCCAGCAGGCTTCGGGCTAGCGGTAACACCGGGGAGCTGTTTTTT
CASRLRASGNTGELFF
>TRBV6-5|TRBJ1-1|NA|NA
TGTGCCAGCAGTTGGGGGGGAGGGAACACTGAAGCTTTCTTT
CASSWGGGNTEAFF
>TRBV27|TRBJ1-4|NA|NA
TGTGCCAGCAGTTTAAGCGGGACCTGGGGGGAAAAACTGTTTTTT
CASSLSGTWGEKLFF
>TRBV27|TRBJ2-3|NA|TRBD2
TGTGCCATCGGGCCGGGAGGGCCTCGCACAGATACGCAGTATTTT
CAIGPGGPRTDTQYF
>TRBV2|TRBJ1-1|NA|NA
TGTGCCAGCAGGCAGGGGTTAGGAACTGAAGCTTTCTTT
CASRQGLGTEAFF
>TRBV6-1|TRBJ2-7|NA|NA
TGTGCCAGCATCGGGTACGAGCAGTACTTC
CASIGYEQYF
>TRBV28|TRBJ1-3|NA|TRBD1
TGTGCCAGCCAACCACAGGGGGCAGGAAACACCATATATTTT
CASQPQGAGNTIYF
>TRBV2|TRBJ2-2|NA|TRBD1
TGTGCCAGCAGTGCTCCACAGGGGTCGCGCACCGGGGAGCTGTTTTTT
CASSAPQGSRTGELFF
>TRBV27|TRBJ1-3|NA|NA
TGTGCCAGCAGTTTATCTTGGGGGGGTGGAAACACCATATATTTT
CASSLSWGGGNTIYF
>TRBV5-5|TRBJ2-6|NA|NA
TGTGCCAGCAGGAGGTCAGGGAGGTTCTCTGGGGCCAACGTCCTGACTTTC
CASRRSGRFSGANVLTF
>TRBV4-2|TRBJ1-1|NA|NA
TGTGCCAGCAGCCCCGCCGGGAGGTCGTGGATGAACACTGAAGCTTTCTTT
CASSPAGRSWMNTEAFF
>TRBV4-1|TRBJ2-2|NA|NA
TGCGCCAGCAGTCAGGGGTTATCCGGGGAGCTGTTTTTT
CASSQGLSGELFF
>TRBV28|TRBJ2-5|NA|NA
TGTGCCAGCAGCGGGATGGCCCAGTACTTC
CASSGMAQYF
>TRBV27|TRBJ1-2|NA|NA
TGTGCCAGCAGTTTAAATACTTGGACTCTCTTAAACTATGGCTACACCTTC
CASSLNTWTLLNYGYTF
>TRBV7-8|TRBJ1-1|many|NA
TGTGCCAGCAGCTTAGTATCCTCTGTACAGGGGAACACTGAAGCTTTCTTT
CASSLVSSVQGNTEAFF
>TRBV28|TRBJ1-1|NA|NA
TGTGCCAGCAGTTTAGGGGGGGGGAACACTGAAGCTTTCTTT
CASSLGGGNTEAFF
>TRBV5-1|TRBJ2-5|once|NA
TGCGCCAGCAGCTTAGGTAGCCTTCTACAAGAGACCCAGTACTTC
CASSLGSLLQETQYF
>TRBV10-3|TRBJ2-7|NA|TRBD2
TGTGCCATCAGTGAGTCCGGACTAGTAACTTGTTCCTACGAGCAGTACTTC
CAISESGLVTCSYEQYF
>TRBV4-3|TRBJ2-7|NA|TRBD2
TGCGCCAGCAGCCAGGGGGGGGGACCCTCCTACGAGCAGTACTTC
CASSQGGGPSYEQYF
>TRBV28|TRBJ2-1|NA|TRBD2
TGTGCCAGCAGTTTAAAAAGGGAAGAGCGGGAGTATGAGCAGTTCTTC
CASSLKREEREYEQFF
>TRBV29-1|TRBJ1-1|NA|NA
TGCAGCGTTAGGGTCAGGGGCTCTGAAGCTTTCTTT
CSVRVRGSEAFF
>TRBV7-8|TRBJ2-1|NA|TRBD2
TGTGCCAGCAGCACGGGAGGGACTCGGGGCCCCTACAATGAGCAGTTCTTC
CASSTGGTRGPYNEQFF
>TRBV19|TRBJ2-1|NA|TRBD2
TGTGCCAGTAACGTAGCGGGAGGGCCGAATGAGCAGTTCTTC
CASNVAGGPNEQFF
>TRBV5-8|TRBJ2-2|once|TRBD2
TGTGCCAGCAGCTTCGGGGAGGGCGGGGAGCTGTTTTTT
CASSFGEGGELFF
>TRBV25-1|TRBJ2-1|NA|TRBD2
TGTGCCAGCAGTGAATCCCTAGCGGATGAGCAGTTCTTC
CASSESLADEQFF
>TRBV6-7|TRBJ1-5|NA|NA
TGTGCCGCGGAGGCAGAGCAAGATAGCAATCAGCCCCAGCATTTT
CAAEAEQDSNQPQHF
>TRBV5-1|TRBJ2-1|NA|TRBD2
TGCGCCAGCAGCCCACCTACTAGCGGCTCCTACAATGAGCAGTTCTTC
CASSPPTSGSYNEQFF
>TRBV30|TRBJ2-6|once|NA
TGTGCCTGTGGACAATCCGGGGCCAACGTCCTGACTTTC
CACGQSGANVLTF
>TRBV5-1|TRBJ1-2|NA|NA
TGCGCCAGCAGCTTTTCAGGGTTTTACGACTATGGCTACACCTTC
CASSFSGFYDYGYTF
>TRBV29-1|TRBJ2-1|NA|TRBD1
TGCAGCGTGGACGACAGGGGTCGCCAGTTCTTC
CSVDDRGRQFF
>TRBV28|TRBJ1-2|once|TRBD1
TGTGCCAGCGGAACGGACAGGGCCTATGGCTACACCTTC
CASGTDRAYGYTF
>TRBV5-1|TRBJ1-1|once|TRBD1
TGCGCCAGCAGCCTAGGACAGGGTTTAGGCACTGAAGCTTTCTTT
CASSLGQGLGTEAFF
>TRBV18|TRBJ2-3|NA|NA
TGTGCCAGCTCACCACCCAGTGTCAAGTTCACAGATACGCAGTATTTT
CASSPPSVKFTDTQYF
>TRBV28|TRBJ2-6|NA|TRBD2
TGTGCCAGCAGTCCGGGACTAGCGGGAGAAACTGGGGCCAACGTCCTGACTTTC
CASSPGLAGETGANVLTF
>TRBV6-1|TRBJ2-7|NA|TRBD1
TGTGCCAGCAGTCCCACAGGGGGCCCCTCCTACGAGCAGTACTTC
CASSPTGGPSYEQYF
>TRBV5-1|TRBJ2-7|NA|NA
TGCGCCAGCAGCATACAGGGCTACGAGCAGTACTTC
CASSIQGYEQYF
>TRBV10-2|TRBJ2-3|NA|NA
TGCGCCAGCAGTGACTTTGCGGCGGAGCGCACAGATACGCAGTATTTT
CASSDFAAERTDTQYF